Listed here are 8 T cell receptor beta chains from one sample, sequenced in a study of yellow fever vaccine responses in identical twins. TCRdb re-called the RT-PCR reads with MiXCR, one entry per CDR3 protein. The sample lists approximately 4,000 distinct CDR3 sequences, approximately 71% occurring once. Material: T cells from blood (PBMCs), unsorted or a sorted subset (not recorded which), obtained before or after yellow fever vaccination (not recorded which). The receptors originated from a woman aged 18-29 years who received the yellow fever vaccine.

The chain carries TRBV5-6 and TRBJ2-5; the match to TRBD1 covers 9 bases. Germline values: CDR1 SGHDT, CDR2 YYEEEE. The CDR3 sequence is 14 residues long. V shed 4 bases, J shed 5 bases, and the junction held 6 bases outside the gene matches. CDR3 DNA sequence: TGTGCCAGCAGCACGGGACAGGGTGGGGAGACCCAGTACTTC. Residues: CASSTGQGGETQYF. Full variable domain (missing parts from reference TRBV5-6 and TRBJ2-5): DAGVTQSPTHLIKTRGQQVTLRCSPKSGHDTVSWYQQALGQGPQFIFQYYEEEERQRGNFPDRFSGHQFPNYSSELNVNALLLGDSALYLCASSTGQGGETQYFGPGTRLLVL.

This chain joins TRBV11-1 and TRBJ2-1, with D possibly being TRBD1 (6 bases). Per the germline V gene, CDR1 is SGHAT and CDR2 is FQDESV (reference sequence). V dropped 2 bases and J dropped 9 bases, with 17 bases sitting between them. The CDR3 has 15 amino acids. The CDR3 is CASSLITGTSLEQFF. The CDR3 DNA reads TGTGCCAGCAGCTTAATAACAGGGACCTCCCTTGAGCAGTTCTTC.

The chain uses TRBV20-1 and TRBJ2-7; tentative D call: TRBD1 (5 bases). Germline V gene sequence: CDR1 DFQATT, CDR2 SNEGSKA (reference sequence). Trimming left V 4 bases short and J 1 base short, with 11 bases between. This CDR3 comprises 13 residues. The CDR3 here is CSATDRQSYEQYF. For the CDR3, the DNA is TGCAGTGCTACAGACCGACAGTCCTACGAGCAGTACTTC.

This rearrangement joins TRBV28 to TRBJ2-1, with D possibly being TRBD2 (5 bases). Germline assignment: CDR1 MDHEN and CDR2 SYDVKM. V was cut by 6 bases and J by 4 bases, with 16 bases left in between. CDR3 length: 15 amino acids. CDR3 sequence (DNA): TGTGCCAGCAGCTCTCCTCGAGGGAATTACAATGAGCAGTTCTTC. The encoded protein is CASSSPRGNYNEQFF. Full variable domain (outside the CDR3, taken from reference TRBV28 and TRBJ2-1): DVKVTQSSRYLVKRTGEKVFLECVQDMDHENMFWYRQDPGLGLRLIYFSYDVKMKEKGDIPEGYSVSREKKERFSLILESASTNQTSMYLCASSSPRGNYNEQFFGPGTRLTVL.

V usage is TRBV27 and J usage is TRBJ2-7, with D possibly called TRBD1 or TRBD2 (6 bases each). Germline V gene lookup returns CDR1 MNHEY and CDR2 SMNVEV (reference sequence). CDR3 length: 16 amino acids. The V gene lost 2 bases and the J gene lost 0 bases, with 14 bases spanning the gap. The CDR3 coding sequence is TGTGCCAGCAGTTTAGGAGGGGGTAGGAGCTCCTACGAGCAGTACTTC. Translation: CASSLGGGRSSYEQYF.

The chain couples TRBV11-1 to TRBJ2-3; D unresolved. In germline, CDR1 is SGHAT, CDR2 FQDESV (reference sequence). This CDR3 spans 13 amino acids. V was cut by 5 bases and J by 6 bases, with 12 bases left in between. This CDR3 is CASSPPRRDTQYF. The CDR3 DNA follows: TGTGCCAGCAGCCCACCCCGACGGGATACGCAGTATTTT.

The rearrangement joins TRBV11-1 to TRBJ2-2, with no clear D. The V and J ends lost 1 base and 6 bases respectively, with 3 bases between them. CDR3 length: 12 amino acids. In germline, CDR1 is SGHAT, CDR2 FQDESV (reference sequence). CDR3 amino acids: CASSLGSGELFF. DNA of the CDR3: TGTGCCAGCAGCTTAGGGTCCGGGGAGCTGTTTTTT.

This clonotype was recorded once. The V gene is TRBV24-1, the J gene TRBJ2-1; the match to TRBD1 covers 8 bases. The germline V gene has CDR1 KGHDR and CDR2 SFDVKD. This CDR3 contains 14 residues. V was clipped by 8 bases and J by 5 bases; unmatched bases: 7. The CDR3 nucleotides are TGTGCCACCAATACTGCGGGACAGGACAATGAGCAGTTCTTC. Translating gives CATNTAGQDNEQFF.